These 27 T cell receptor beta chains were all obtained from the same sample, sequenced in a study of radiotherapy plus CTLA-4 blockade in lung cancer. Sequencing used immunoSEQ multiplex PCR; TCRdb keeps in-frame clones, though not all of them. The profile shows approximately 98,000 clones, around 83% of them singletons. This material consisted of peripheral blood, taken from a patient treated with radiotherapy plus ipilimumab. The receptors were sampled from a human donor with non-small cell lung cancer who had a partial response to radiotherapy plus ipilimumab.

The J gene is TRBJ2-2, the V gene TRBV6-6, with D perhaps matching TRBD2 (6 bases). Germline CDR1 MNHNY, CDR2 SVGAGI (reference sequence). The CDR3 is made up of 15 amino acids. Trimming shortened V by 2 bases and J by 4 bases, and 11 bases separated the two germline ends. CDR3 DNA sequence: TGTGCCAGCAGTTACGTAGCGGTTACCACCGGGGAGCTGTTTTTT. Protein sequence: CASSYVAVTTGELFF.

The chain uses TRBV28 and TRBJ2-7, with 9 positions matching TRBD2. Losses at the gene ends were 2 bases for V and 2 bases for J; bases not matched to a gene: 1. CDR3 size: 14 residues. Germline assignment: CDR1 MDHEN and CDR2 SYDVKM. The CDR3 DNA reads TGTGCCAGCAGTTTAGGCGGGAGGGCCTACGAGCAGTACTTC. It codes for CASSLGGRAYEQYF.

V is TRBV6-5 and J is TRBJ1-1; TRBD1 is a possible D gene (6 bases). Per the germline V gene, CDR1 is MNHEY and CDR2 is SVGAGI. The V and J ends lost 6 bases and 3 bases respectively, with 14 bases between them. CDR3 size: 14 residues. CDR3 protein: CASRDRYGDTEAFF. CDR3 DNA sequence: TGTGCCAGCAGAGACAGGTATGGGGACACTGAAGCTTTCTTT.

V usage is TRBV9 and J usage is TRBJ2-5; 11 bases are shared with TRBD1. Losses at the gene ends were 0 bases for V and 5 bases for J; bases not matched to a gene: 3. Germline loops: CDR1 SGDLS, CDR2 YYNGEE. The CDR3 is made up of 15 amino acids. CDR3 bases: TGTGCCAGCAGCGTAGGGGACAGGGGGTGGGAGACCCAGTACTTC. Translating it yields CASSVGDRGWETQYF.

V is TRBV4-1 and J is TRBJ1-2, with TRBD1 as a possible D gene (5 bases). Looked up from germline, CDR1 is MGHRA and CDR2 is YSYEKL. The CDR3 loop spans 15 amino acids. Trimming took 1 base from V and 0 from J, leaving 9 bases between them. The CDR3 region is CASSQGMTANYGYTF. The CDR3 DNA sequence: TGCGCCAGCAGCCAAGGAATGACAGCTAACTATGGCTACACCTTC.

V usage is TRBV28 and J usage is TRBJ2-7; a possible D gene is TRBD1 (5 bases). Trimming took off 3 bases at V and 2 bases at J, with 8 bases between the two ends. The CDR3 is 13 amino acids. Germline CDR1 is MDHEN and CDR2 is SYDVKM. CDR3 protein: CASSLGPAYEQYF. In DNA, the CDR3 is TGTGCCAGCAGTTTGGGGCCGGCCTACGAGCAGTACTTC.

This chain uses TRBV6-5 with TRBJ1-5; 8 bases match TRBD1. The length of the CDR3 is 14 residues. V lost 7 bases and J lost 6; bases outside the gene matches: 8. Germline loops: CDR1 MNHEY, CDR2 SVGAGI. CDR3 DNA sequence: TGTGCCAGCAAACTGGACAGGGAAGGTCAGCCCCAGCATTTT. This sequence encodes CASKLDREGQPQHF.

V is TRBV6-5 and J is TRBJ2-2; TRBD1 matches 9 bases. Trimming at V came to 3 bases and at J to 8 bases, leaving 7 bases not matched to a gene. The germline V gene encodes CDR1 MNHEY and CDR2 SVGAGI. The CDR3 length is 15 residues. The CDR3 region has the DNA TGTGCCAGCAGTTATGGGGGACAGGGCCTAGGGGAGCTGTTTTTT. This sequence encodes CASSYGGQGLGELFF.

CDR3 nucleotide sequence: TGCGCCAGCAGCTCAATTCTGGACAGGGCCGGAAGCGGTGAGCAGTTCTTC. It yields the protein CASSSILDRAGSGEQFF. This chain uses TRBV5-1 with TRBJ2-1; 8 bases match TRBD1. In germline, CDR1 is SGHRS, CDR2 YFSETQ. Germline trimming cut 3 bases from V and 9 bases from J; bases unmatched to any gene: 17. The CDR3 runs 17 residues.

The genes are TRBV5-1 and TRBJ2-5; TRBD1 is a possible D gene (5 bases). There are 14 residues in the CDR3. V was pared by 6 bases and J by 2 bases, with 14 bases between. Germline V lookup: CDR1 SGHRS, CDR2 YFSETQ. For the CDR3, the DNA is TGCGCCAGCACCGAGAGGACAAATCAAGAGACCCAGTACTTC. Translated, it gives CASTERTNQETQYF.

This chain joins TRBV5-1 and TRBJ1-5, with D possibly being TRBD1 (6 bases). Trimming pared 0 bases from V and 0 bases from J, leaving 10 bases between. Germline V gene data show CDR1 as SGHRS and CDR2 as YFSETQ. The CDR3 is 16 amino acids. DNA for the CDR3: TGCGCCAGCAGCTTGGGGCCCAGGGGTAGCAATCAGCCCCAGCATTTT. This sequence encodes CASSLGPRGSNQPQHF.

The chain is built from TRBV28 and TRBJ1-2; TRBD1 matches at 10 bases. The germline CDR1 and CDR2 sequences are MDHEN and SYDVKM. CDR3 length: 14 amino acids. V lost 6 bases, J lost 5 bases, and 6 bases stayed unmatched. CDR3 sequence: CASRTTGGRYGYTF. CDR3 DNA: TGTGCCAGCAGAACGACAGGGGGCCGGTATGGCTACACCTTC.

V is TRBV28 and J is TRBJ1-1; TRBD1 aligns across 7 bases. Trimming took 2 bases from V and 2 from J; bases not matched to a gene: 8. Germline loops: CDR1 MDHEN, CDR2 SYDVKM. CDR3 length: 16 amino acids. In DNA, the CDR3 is TGTGCCAGCAGTTTAACAGGGGCGTCGACCAACACTGAAGCTTTCTTT. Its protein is CASSLTGASTNTEAFF.

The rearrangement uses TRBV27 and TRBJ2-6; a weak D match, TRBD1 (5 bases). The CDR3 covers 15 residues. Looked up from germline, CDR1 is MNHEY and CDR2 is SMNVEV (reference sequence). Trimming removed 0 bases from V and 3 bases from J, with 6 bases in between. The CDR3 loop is CASSLSRDGANVLTF. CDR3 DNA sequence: TGTGCCAGCAGTTTATCCAGGGATGGGGCCAACGTCCTGACTTTC.

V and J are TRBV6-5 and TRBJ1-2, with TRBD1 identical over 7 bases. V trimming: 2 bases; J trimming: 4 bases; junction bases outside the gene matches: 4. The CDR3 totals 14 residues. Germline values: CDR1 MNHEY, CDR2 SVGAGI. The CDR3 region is CASSYIGTVYGYTF. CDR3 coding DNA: TGTGCCAGCAGTTACATCGGGACAGTCTATGGCTACACCTTC.

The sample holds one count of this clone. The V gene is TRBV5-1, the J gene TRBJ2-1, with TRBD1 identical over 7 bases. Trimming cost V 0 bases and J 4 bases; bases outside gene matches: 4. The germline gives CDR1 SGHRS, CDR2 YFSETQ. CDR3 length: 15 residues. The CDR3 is CASSLGQGEYNEQFF. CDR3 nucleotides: TGCGCCAGCAGCTTGGGACAGGGAGAGTACAATGAGCAGTTCTTC. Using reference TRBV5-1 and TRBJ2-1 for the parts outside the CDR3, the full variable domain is KAGVTQTPRYLIKTRGQQVTLSCSPISGHRSVSWYQQTPGQGLQFLFEYFSETQRNKGNFPGRFSGRQFSNSRSEMNVSTLELGDSALYLCASSLGQGEYNEQFFGPGTRLTVL.

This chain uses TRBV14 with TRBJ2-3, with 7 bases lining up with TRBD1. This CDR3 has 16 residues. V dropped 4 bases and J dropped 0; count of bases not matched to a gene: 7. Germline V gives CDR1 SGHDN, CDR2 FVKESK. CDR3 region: CASSLRQGKSTDTQYF. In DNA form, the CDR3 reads TGTGCCAGCAGCCTCCGACAGGGAAAGAGCACAGATACGCAGTATTTT.

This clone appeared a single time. The CDR3, as DNA: TGCGCCAGCAGCTATACTAGCGGGAGGGCAGAGACCCAGTACTTC. Residues: CASSYTSGRAETQYF. V gene TRBV5-1 combines with J gene TRBJ2-5; 13 nucleotides match TRBD2. CDR3 size: 15 residues. Germline V gene sequence: CDR1 SGHRS, CDR2 YFSETQ. The junction had 3 bases not matched to a gene; V was cut back by 3 bases and J by 4 bases.

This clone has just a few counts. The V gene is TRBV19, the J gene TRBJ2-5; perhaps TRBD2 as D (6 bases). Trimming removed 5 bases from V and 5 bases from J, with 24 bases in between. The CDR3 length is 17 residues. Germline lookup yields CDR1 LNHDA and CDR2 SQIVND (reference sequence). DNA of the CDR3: TGTGCCAGTAGTCCTAAAGGAGGGTATTCTAGCTGGGAGACCCAGTACTTC. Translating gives CASSPKGGYSSWETQYF. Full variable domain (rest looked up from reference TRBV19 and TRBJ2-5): DGGITQSPKYLFRKEGQNVTLSCEQNLNHDAMYWYRQDPGQGLRLIYYSQIVNDFQKGDIAEGYSVSREKKESFPLTVTSAQKNPTAFYLCASSPKGGYSSWETQYFGPGTRLLVL.

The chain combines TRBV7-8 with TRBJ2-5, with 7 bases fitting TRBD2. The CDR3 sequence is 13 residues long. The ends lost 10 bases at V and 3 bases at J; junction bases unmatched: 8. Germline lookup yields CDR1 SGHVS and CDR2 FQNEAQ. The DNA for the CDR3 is TGTGCCACAGAAGCGGGGAGGGAAGAGACCCAGTACTTC. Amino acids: CATEAGREETQYF.

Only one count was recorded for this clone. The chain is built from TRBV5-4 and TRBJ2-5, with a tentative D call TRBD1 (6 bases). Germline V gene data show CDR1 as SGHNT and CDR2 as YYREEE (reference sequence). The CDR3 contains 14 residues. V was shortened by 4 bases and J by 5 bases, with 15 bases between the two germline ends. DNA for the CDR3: TGTGCCAGCAGCACAGGGACCCGCGGGGAGACCCAGTACTTC. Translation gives CASSTGTRGETQYF. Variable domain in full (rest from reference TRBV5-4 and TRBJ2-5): ETGVTQSPTHLIKTRGQQVTLRCSSQSGHNTVSWYQQALGQGPQFIFQYYREEENGRGNFPPRFSGLQFPNYSSELNVNALELDDSALYLCASSTGTRGETQYFGPGTRLLVL.

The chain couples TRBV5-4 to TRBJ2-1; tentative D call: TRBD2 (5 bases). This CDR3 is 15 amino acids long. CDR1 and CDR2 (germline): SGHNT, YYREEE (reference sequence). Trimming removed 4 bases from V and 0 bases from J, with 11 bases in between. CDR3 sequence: CASSKSAGSYNEQFF. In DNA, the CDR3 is TGTGCCAGCAGCAAGAGTGCGGGCTCCTACAATGAGCAGTTCTTC. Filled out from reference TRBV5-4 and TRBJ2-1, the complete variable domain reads ETGVTQSPTHLIKTRGQQVTLRCSSQSGHNTVSWYQQALGQGPQFIFQYYREEENGRGNFPPRFSGLQFPNYSSELNVNALELDDSALYLCASSKSAGSYNEQFFGPGTRLTVL.

DNA for the CDR3: TGTGCCACCCAGGGGGGCGGTTACAATGAGCAGTTCTTC. It translates to CATQGGGYNEQFF. The rearrangement links TRBV19 to TRBJ2-1; tentative D call: TRBD1 (7 bases). The germline gives CDR1 LNHDA, CDR2 SQIVND (reference sequence). Trimming stripped 10 bases from V and 4 bases from J, with 14 bases between. This CDR3 comprises 13 residues.

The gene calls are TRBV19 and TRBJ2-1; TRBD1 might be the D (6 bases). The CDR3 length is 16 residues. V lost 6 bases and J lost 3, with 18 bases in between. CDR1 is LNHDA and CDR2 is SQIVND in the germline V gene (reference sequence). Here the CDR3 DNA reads TGTGCCAGTAGCAACAGGGTTACAAAGGGCTACAATGAGCAGTTCTTC. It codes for CASSNRVTKGYNEQFF.

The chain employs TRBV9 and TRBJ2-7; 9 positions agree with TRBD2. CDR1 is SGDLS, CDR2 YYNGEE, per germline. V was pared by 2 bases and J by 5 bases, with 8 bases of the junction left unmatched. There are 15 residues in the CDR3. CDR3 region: CASSVQGLAVDEQYF. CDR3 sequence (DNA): TGTGCCAGCAGCGTCCAGGGACTAGCAGTCGACGAGCAGTACTTC. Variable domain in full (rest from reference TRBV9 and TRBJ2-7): DSGVTQTPKHLITATGQRVTLRCSPRSGDLSVYWYQQSLDQGLQFLIQYYNGEERAKGNILERFSAQQFPDLHSELNLSSLELGDSALYFCASSVQGLAVDEQYFGPGTRLTVT.

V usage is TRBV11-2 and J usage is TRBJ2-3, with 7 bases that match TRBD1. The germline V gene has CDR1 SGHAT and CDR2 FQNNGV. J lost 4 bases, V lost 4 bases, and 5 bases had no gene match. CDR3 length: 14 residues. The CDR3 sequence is CASSSNRGADTQYF. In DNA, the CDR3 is TGTGCCAGCAGCTCCAACAGGGGAGCAGATACGCAGTATTTT.

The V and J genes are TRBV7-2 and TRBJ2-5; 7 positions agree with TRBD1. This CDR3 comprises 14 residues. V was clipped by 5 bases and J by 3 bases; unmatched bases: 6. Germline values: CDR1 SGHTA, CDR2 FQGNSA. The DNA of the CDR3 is TGTGCCAGCAGCATTAACAGGGGAAAAGAGACCCAGTACTTC. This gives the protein CASSINRGKETQYF.